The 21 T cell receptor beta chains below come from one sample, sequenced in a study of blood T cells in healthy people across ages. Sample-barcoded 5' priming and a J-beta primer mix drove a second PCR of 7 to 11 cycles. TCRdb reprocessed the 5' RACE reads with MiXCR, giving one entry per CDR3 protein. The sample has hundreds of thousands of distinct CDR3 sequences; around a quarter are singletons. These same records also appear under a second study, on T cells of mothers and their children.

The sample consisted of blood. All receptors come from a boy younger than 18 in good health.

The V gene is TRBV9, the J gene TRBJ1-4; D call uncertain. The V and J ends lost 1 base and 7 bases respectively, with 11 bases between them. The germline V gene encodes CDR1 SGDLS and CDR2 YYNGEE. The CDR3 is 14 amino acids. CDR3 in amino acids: CASSVRHDGEKLFF. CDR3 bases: TGTGCCAGCAGCGTACGACACGACGGTGAAAAACTGTTTTTT.

CDR3 protein: CASTPEDYGYTF. The DNA for the CDR3 is TGTGCCAGCACCCCCGAGGACTATGGCTACACCTTC. The genes are TRBV7-9 and TRBJ1-2, with D uncertain. Trimming removed 7 bases at V and 3 bases at J, with 9 bases between. CDR1 and CDR2 from the germline V gene are SEHNR and FQNEAQ (reference sequence). The length of the CDR3 is 12 residues.

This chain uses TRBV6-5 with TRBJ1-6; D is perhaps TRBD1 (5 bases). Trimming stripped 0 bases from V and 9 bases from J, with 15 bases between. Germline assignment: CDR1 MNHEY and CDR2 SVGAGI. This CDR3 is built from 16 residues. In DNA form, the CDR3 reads TGTGCCAGCAGTTACTCTAATGGGGCGGGAAGTTCACCCCTCCACTTT. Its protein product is CASSYSNGAGSSPLHF.

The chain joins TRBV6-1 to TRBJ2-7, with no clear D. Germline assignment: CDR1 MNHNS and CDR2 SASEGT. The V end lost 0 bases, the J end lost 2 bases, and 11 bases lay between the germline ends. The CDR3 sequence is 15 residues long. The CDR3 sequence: CASSEAGSPAYEQYF. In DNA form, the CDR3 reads TGTGCCAGCAGTGAAGCGGGCAGTCCTGCCTACGAGCAGTACTTC.

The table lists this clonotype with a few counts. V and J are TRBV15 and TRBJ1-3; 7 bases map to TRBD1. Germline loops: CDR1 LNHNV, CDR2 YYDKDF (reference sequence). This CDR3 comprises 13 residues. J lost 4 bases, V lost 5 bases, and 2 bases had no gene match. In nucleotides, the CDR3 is TGTGCCACCAGCTTACAGGGGGGAAACACCATATATTTT. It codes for CATSLQGGNTIYF.

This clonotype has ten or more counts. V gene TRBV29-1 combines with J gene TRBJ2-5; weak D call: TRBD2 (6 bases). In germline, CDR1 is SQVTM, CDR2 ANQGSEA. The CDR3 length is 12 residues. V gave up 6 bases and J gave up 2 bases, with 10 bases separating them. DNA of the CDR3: TGCAGCGTGGAGCGGGTACAAGAGACCCAGTACTTC. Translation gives CSVERVQETQYF.

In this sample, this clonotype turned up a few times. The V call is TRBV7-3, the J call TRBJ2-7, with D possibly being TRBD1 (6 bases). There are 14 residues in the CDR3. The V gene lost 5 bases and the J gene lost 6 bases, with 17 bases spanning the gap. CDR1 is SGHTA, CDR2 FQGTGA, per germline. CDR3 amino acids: CASSNRTDMREQYF. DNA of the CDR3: TGTGCCAGCAGCAACCGGACAGATATGCGCGAGCAGTACTTC.

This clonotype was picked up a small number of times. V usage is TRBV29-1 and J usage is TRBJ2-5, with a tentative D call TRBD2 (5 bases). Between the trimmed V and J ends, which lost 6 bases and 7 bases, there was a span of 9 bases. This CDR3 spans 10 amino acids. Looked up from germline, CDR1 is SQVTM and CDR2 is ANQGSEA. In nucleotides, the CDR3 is TGCAGCGTAGCGGCGGGGACCCAGTACTTC. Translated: CSVAAGTQYF.

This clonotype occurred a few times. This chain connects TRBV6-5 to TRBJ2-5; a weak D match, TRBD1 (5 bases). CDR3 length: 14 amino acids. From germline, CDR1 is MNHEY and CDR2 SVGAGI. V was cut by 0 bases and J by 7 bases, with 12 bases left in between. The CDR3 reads CASSYSQGYGTQYF. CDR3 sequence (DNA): TGTGCCAGCAGTTACTCTCAGGGTTACGGGACCCAGTACTTC.

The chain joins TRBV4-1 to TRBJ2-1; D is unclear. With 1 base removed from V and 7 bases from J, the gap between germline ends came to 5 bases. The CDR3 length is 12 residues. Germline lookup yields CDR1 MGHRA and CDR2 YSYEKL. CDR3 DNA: TGCGCCAGCAGCCAAGTAGCAAATGAGCAGTTCTTC. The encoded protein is CASSQVANEQFF.

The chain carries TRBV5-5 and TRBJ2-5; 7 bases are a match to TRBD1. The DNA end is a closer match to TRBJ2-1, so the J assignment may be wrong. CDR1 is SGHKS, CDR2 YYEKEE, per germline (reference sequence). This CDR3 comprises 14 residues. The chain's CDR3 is CASSLAPQGYEQFF. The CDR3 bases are TGTGCCAGCAGCTTGGCGCCACAGGGGTATGAGCAGTTCTTC.

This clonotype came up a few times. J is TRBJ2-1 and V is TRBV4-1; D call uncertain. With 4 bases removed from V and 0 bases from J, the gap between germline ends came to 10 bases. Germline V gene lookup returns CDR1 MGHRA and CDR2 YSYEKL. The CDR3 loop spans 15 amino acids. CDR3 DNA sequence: TGCGCCAGCAGCCCCAGCCCCGGCTCCTACAATGAGCAGTTCTTC. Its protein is CASSPSPGSYNEQFF.

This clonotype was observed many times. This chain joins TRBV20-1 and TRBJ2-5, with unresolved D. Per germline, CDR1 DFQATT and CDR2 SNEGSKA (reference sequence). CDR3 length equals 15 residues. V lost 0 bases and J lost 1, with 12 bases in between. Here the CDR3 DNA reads TGCAGTGCTAGAGATCGGGTCACTGGCCAAGAGACCCAGTACTTC. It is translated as CSARDRVTGQETQYF.

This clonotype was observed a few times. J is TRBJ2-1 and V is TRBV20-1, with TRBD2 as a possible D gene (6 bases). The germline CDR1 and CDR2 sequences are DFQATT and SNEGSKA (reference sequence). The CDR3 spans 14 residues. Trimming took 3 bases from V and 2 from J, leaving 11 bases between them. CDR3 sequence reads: CSARPAGPYNEQFF. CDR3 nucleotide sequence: TGCAGTGCTAGGCCCGCGGGGCCCTACAATGAGCAGTTCTTC.

For the CDR3, the DNA is TGTGCCAGCAGTGAAAGTTGGCAGGGGGACGAAAAACTGTTTTTT. Residues: CASSESWQGDEKLFF. The chain employs TRBV2 and TRBJ1-4; 7 positions agree with TRBD1. This CDR3 comprises 15 residues. Per the germline V gene, CDR1 is SNHLY and CDR2 is FYNNEI. Germline trimming cut 2 bases from V and 8 bases from J; bases unmatched to any gene: 8.

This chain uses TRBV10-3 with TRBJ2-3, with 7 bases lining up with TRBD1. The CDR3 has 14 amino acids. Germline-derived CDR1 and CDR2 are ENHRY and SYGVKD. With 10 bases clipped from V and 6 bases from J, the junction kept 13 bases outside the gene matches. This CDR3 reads CATTTGVELDTQYF. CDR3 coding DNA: TGTGCCACCACCACAGGGGTAGAATTGGATACGCAGTATTTT.

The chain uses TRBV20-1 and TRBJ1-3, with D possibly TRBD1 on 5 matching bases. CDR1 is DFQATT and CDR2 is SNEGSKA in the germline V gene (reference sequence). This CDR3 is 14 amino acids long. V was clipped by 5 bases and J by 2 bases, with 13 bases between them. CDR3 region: CSAYPPGTGNTIYF. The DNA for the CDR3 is TGCAGTGCTTACCCCCCAGGGACTGGAAACACCATATATTTT.

CDR3 sequence (DNA): TGTGCCAGCAGTTCGATAGCGGGGGAGCCTTCCAGGGAAAATGAGCAGTTCTTC. This codes for CASSSIAGEPSRENEQFF. The V and J genes are TRBV6-5 and TRBJ2-1; 9 nucleotides line up with TRBD2. Losses at the gene ends were 4 bases for V and 7 bases for J; bases not matched to a gene: 17. The CDR3 has 18 residues. The V gene's germline CDR1 is MNHEY and CDR2 SVGAGI.

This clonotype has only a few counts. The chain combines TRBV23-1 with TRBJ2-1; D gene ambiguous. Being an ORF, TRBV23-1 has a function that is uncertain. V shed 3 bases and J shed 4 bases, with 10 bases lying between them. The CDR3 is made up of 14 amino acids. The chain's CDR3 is CASSHGPRYNEQFF. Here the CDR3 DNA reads TGCGCCAGCAGTCATGGACCACGATACAATGAGCAGTTCTTC.

The CDR3 bases are TGCGCCAGCACCCCGGGGGGCGGGAACTACAATGAGCAGTTCTTC. Protein: CASTPGGGNYNEQFF. V gene TRBV5-1 combines with J gene TRBJ2-1; D may be TRBD2 (7 bases). The CDR3 runs 15 residues. The germline gives CDR1 SGHRS, CDR2 YFSETQ. V was cut by 6 bases and J by 3 bases, with 16 bases left in between.

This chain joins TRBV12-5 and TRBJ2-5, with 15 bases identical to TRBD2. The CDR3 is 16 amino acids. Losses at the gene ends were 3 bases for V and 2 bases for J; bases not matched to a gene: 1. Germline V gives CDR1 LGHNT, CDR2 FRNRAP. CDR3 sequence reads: CASGFGTSGGQETQYF. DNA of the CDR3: TGTGCTAGTGGTTTTGGGACTAGCGGGGGGCAAGAGACCCAGTACTTC.